This TCR beta chain was profiled in a study of response to subunit inactivated influenza vaccine. Study-wide points: Seasonal influenza vaccination, on each occasion, was suggested by the authors to recruit few new T cells.

TCRdb analysed the RT-PCR reads with MiXCR anew, one entry per CDR3 protein. There are around 500,000 distinct CDR3 sequences in the sample; about 10% occur only once, and around 12% lies in the top ten. On this clonotype itself: What it binds is not known.

Germline V CDR1 and CDR2: SGHRS, YFSETQ. Deletions cut 0 bases from V and 8 bases from J, with 12 bases between. This CDR3 spans 14 amino acids. The sequences come from PBMCs from blood, collected roughly 47 days after vaccination. This clonotype was sampled from a man aged 45-65 years who received an inactivated influenza vaccine. The genes are TRBV5-1 and TRBJ2-1; D is tentatively TRBD1 or TRBD2 (5 bases each). The CDR3 coding sequence is TGCGCCAGCAGCTTGGCCGGGCAGGGAGATGAGCAGTTCTTC. It codes for CASSLAGQGDEQFF.